Shown below are 25 T cell receptor beta chains from a single sample sequenced in a study of shared clonotypes between healthy human individuals. Profiled with immunoSEQ multiplex PCR; TCRdb holds only in-frame clones, not every one. The sample carries millions of clones, more than 80% recorded once. Source material: naive CD4+ T cells sorted from blood. Subset of the sample: CD45RA+ positively selected. Source of these receptors: a man younger than 35 in good health.

The rearrangement uses TRBV5-1 and TRBJ1-1; 7 bases are shared with TRBD1. The junction had 8 bases not matched to a gene; V was cut back by 2 bases and J by 7 bases. Germline V gives CDR1 SGHRS, CDR2 YFSETQ. The CDR3 contains 14 residues. CDR3 nucleotide sequence: TGCGCCAGCAGCTTAAAGGCAGGGGGAAATGAAGCTTTCTTT. Residues: CASSLKAGGNEAFF.

This rearrangement joins TRBV6-1 to TRBJ1-6, with D maybe TRBD1 (6 bases). Germline CDR1 and CDR2: MNHNS and SASEGT. Trimming shortened V by 4 bases and J by 6 bases, and 13 bases separated the two germline ends. The CDR3 totals 15 residues. CDR3 bases: TGTGCCAGCAGTGGAGGGGGTTCTGGTAATTCACCCCTCCACTTT. The encoded protein is CASSGGGSGNSPLHF.

This chain links TRBV5-8 with TRBJ2-1, with a possible D match to TRBD2 (6 bases). The length of the CDR3 is 15 residues. Germline CDR1 is SGHTS and CDR2 is YDEGEE. Trimming stripped 0 bases from V and 8 bases from J, with 15 bases between. The CDR3 loop reads CASSLAGSGGYEQFF. The CDR3 DNA reads as TGTGCCAGCAGCTTGGCCGGGAGCGGTGGCTATGAGCAGTTCTTC.

The chain is built from TRBV28 and TRBJ1-5; D perhaps matches TRBD1 (6 bases). CDR1 MDHEN and CDR2 SYDVKM come from the germline V gene. This CDR3 is built from 16 residues. The V end was cut by 8 bases, the J end by 0 bases, with 17 bases between. The DNA of the CDR3 is TGTGCCAGCTCCAAGGACAGCAAACATAGCAATCAGCCCCAGCATTTT. This translates into CASSKDSKHSNQPQHF.

J is TRBJ1-4 and V is TRBV5-1; 11 nucleotides align to TRBD1. This CDR3 comprises 14 residues. Germline CDR1 is SGHRS and CDR2 is YFSETQ. V shed 3 bases and J 7 bases; nucleotides not matched to a gene: 2. As DNA, the CDR3 is TGCGCCAGCAGCTCCGGGACAGGGGGTGAAAAACTGTTTTTT. It is translated as CASSSGTGGEKLFF.

The V and J genes are TRBV18 and TRBJ1-2; the D gene is possibly TRBD1 (6 bases). Germline-derived CDR1 and CDR2 are KGHSH and LQKENI. The CDR3 length is 14 residues. V lost 0 bases and J 6 bases, leaving 11 bases between the germline ends. The CDR3 loop reads CASSPPNRENGYTF. CDR3 in DNA: TGTGCCAGCTCACCACCGAACAGGGAAAATGGCTACACCTTC.

The V gene is TRBV6-5, the J gene TRBJ2-1; 7 bases fit TRBD2. With V trimmed by 7 bases and J by 7 bases, 7 bases remained unmatched. The CDR3 spans 13 residues. Germline V gene sequence: CDR1 MNHEY, CDR2 SVGAGI. CDR3 in amino acids: CASNPREKNEQFF. CDR3 in DNA: TGTGCCAGCAATCCGCGGGAGAAGAATGAGCAGTTCTTC.

The rearrangement links TRBV5-1 to TRBJ2-5; either TRBD1 or TRBD2 may supply D (5 bases each). The germline CDR1 and CDR2 sequences are SGHRS and YFSETQ. This CDR3 contains 14 residues. Trimming shortened V by 0 bases and J by 4 bases, and 10 bases separated the two germline ends. CDR3: CASSLALGVETQYF. The CDR3 DNA sequence: TGCGCCAGCAGCTTGGCATTGGGGGTAGAGACCCAGTACTTC.

This clone was recorded a few times. The CDR3 spells CASHGQAFMNTEAFF. The CDR3 DNA follows: TGTGCCTCGCATGGGCAGGCATTCATGAACACTGAAGCTTTCTTT. The V gene is TRBV10-3, the J gene TRBJ1-1; D is undetermined. This CDR3 has 15 amino acids. V was cut by 11 bases and J by 0 bases, with 19 bases left in between. CDR1 is ENHRY, CDR2 SYGVKD, per germline.

This chain uses TRBV9 with TRBJ2-3; D may be TRBD2 (6 bases). Per the germline V gene, CDR1 is SGDLS and CDR2 is YYNGEE. This CDR3 spans 12 amino acids. V dropped 7 bases and J dropped 5 bases, with 11 bases sitting between them. CDR3 DNA sequence: TGTGCCAGCGGTGCGGGGCAAGATACGCAGTATTTT. Protein sequence: CASGAGQDTQYF.

The genes are TRBV6-5 and TRBJ2-4, with 10 positions matching TRBD2. J was trimmed by 1 base and V by 2 bases; bases with no gene match: 2. The CDR3 runs 16 residues. Germline CDR1 and CDR2: MNHEY and SVGAGI. CDR3 sequence: CASSYSGGAAKNIQYF. The CDR3 region has the DNA TGTGCCAGCAGTTACAGCGGGGGGGCGGCCAAAAACATTCAGTACTTC.

This clone came up once. The chain recombines TRBV5-1 with TRBJ1-4; 8 bases match TRBD1. The length of the CDR3 is 13 residues. Trimming removed 5 bases from V and 8 bases from J; junction bases left unmatched: 5. Germline CDR1 SGHRS, CDR2 YFSETQ. CDR3 in amino acids: CASSSDRAEKLFF. CDR3 DNA sequence: TGCGCCAGCAGTTCGGACAGGGCCGAAAAACTGTTTTTT.

Details on this clone: Other nucleotide sequences from this sample produce the same CDR3. CDR3 sequence reads: CASSLESAYGYTF. DNA of the CDR3: TGCGCCAGCAGCTTGGAGAGCGCTTATGGCTACACCTTC. The chain employs TRBV5-1 and TRBJ1-2; D is unresolved. The germline V gene encodes CDR1 SGHRS and CDR2 YFSETQ. The V and J ends lost 0 bases and 5 bases respectively, with 8 bases between them. The CDR3 loop spans 13 amino acids.

The chain recombines TRBV27 with TRBJ2-7, with no clear D. CDR1 is MNHEY and CDR2 is SMNVEV in the germline V gene (reference sequence). V shed 3 bases and J shed 7 bases, with 4 bases lying between them. The CDR3 is 10 residues long. CDR3 region: CASSFTEQYF. In DNA, the CDR3 is TGTGCCAGCAGTTTCACTGAGCAGTACTTC.

As regards this clone: Other DNA sequences in this specimen translate into the identical CDR3. V gene TRBV5-1 combines with J gene TRBJ1-1; D is unclear. The V end lost 4 bases, the J end lost 1 base, and 8 bases lay between the germline ends. CDR1 is SGHRS and CDR2 is YFSETQ in the germline V gene. The CDR3 extends over 13 amino acids. The CDR3 region has the DNA TGCGCCAGCAGCGTACAAGAGAACACTGAAGCTTTCTTT. Its protein is CASSVQENTEAFF.

This chain uses TRBV2 with TRBJ2-3; D is unclear. The CDR3 totals 15 residues. V was cut by 4 bases and J by 1 base, with 12 bases left in between. CDR1 and CDR2 from the germline V gene are SNHLY and FYNNEI. CDR3 coding DNA: TGTGCCAGCAGTGCCCTGGGGTGGGGCACAGATACGCAGTATTTT. It encodes CASSALGWGTDTQYF.

The chain couples TRBV7-6 to TRBJ1-4; D unclear. This CDR3 has 14 amino acids. V dropped 2 bases and J dropped 2 bases, with 6 bases sitting between them. The V gene's germline CDR1 is SGHVS and CDR2 FNYEAQ. This CDR3 is CASSLTQTNEKLFF. CDR3 nucleotide sequence: TGTGCCAGCAGCTTAACCCAGACTAATGAAAAACTGTTTTTT.

The genes are TRBV7-2 and TRBJ2-5, with TRBD2 matching 8 bases. V lost 4 bases and J lost 0; bases outside the gene matches: 7. Germline V gene sequence: CDR1 SGHTA, CDR2 FQGNSA. The CDR3 is made up of 16 amino acids. CDR3 amino acids: CASSSRGGINQETQYF. CDR3 nucleotide sequence: TGTGCCAGCAGCTCCCGGGGGGGAATTAACCAAGAGACCCAGTACTTC.

The rearrangement uses TRBV5-1 and TRBJ2-1, with a tentative D call TRBD1 (6 bases). Germline assignment: CDR1 SGHRS and CDR2 YFSETQ. Trimming cost V 0 bases and J 4 bases, with 20 bases left between them. The CDR3 loop spans 18 amino acids. The CDR3: CASSLVAQTGKPYNEQFF. The DNA for the CDR3 is TGCGCCAGCAGCTTGGTGGCCCAGACAGGAAAACCGTACAATGAGCAGTTCTTC. The whole variable domain, filled in from reference TRBV5-1 and TRBJ2-1, reads KAGVTQTPRYLIKTRGQQVTLSCSPISGHRSVSWYQQTPGQGLQFLFEYFSETQRNKGNFPGRFSGRQFSNSRSEMNVSTLELGDSALYLCASSLVAQTGKPYNEQFFGPGTRLTVL.

The chain carries TRBV6-5 and TRBJ1-2; a weak D match, TRBD1 (6 bases). V dropped 6 bases and J dropped 7 bases, with 15 bases sitting between them. The CDR3 runs 13 residues. Germline V lookup: CDR1 MNHEY, CDR2 SVGAGI. The CDR3, as DNA: TGTGCCAGCAGATATCTGGGGGCGGGTGGCTACACCTTC. It specifies CASRYLGAGGYTF.

The rearrangement joins TRBV6-1 to TRBJ2-1; D not certain. Germline CDR1 and CDR2: MNHNS and SASEGT. The V and J ends lost 8 bases and 6 bases respectively, with 11 bases between them. This CDR3 is built from 12 residues. The CDR3 here is CASWTLLNEQFF. The CDR3 DNA sequence: TGTGCCAGCTGGACCCTTCTCAATGAGCAGTTCTTC.

The chain carries TRBV6-1 and TRBJ2-2, with a tentative D call TRBD1 (5 bases). CDR1 MNHNS and CDR2 SASEGT come from the germline V gene. The CDR3 spans 15 residues. V was trimmed by 0 bases and J by 6 bases, leaving 11 bases between them. The CDR3 sequence: CASSEAGAGSGELFF. In DNA form, the CDR3 reads TGTGCCAGCAGTGAAGCAGGGGCAGGGTCCGGGGAGCTGTTTTTT.

This chain joins TRBV6-6 and TRBJ1-2, with D unclear. V was pared by 6 bases and J by 14 bases, with 13 bases between. The CDR3 is made up of 10 amino acids. CDR1 and CDR2 (germline): MNHNY, SVGAGI (reference sequence). CDR3 protein: CASRERTLTF. CDR3 nucleotides: TGTGCCAGCAGAGAGAGGACTTTAACCTTC.

This clone has a single count. The rearrangement joins TRBV18 to TRBJ2-2; 14 bases are a match to TRBD2. Per germline, CDR1 KGHSH and CDR2 LQKENI. V shed 5 bases and J 0 bases; nucleotides not matched to a gene: 2. CDR3 length: 17 residues. CDR3 region: CASSRGLAGANTGELFF. For the CDR3, the DNA is TGTGCCAGCTCAAGGGGACTAGCGGGGGCGAACACCGGGGAGCTGTTTTTT.

The chain uses TRBV7-2 and TRBJ2-3; D gene unclear. Germline CDR1 SGHTA, CDR2 FQGNSA. The CDR3 runs to 14 residues. V dropped 2 bases and J dropped 2 bases, with 8 bases sitting between them. CDR3 residues: CASSLLRITDTQYF. As DNA, the CDR3 is TGTGCCAGCAGCTTATTGCGGATCACAGATACGCAGTATTTT.